The sequence of this T cell receptor (beta chain) was determined in a study of cytotoxic CD8 clonotypes in ibrutinib-treated CLL. The V gene's germline CDR1 is SGHDT and CDR2 YYEEEE. CDR3 length: 15 amino acids. V dropped 3 bases and J dropped 0 bases, with 10 bases sitting between them. This clone was recorded a few times. The antigen is unknown. Findings and limits, study-wide: At baseline, clonality was higher than in age-matched healthy donors and correlated with CD8+ counts.

Sequenced by immunoSEQ multiplex PCR; TCRdb stores in-frame clones only, minus some. There are 73,000 or so clones in the sample; 68% occur only once, and 5.7% lies in the top ten. This clonotype was sampled from a human donor with chronic lymphocytic leukemia. Sequenced material: PBMCs, taken after 12 months of ibrutinib treatment. This rearrangement joins TRBV5-6 to TRBJ1-5; D unclear. The CDR3 spells CASSSSPYSNQPQHF. CDR3 sequence (DNA): TGTGCCAGCAGCTCATCGCCCTATAGCAATCAGCCCCAGCATTTT.